These 2 T cell receptor beta chains came from one sample sequenced in a study of blood T cell repertoires in COVID-19. Measured with immunoSEQ multiplex PCR; TCRdb has only the in-frame clones, and not every one. The sample shows more than 150,000 clones, 84% of them seen only once. Sequenced material: peripheral blood. These receptors were collected from a human donor in a cohort sampled during active COVID-19.

This chain uses TRBV4-1 with TRBJ2-7; TRBD1 might be the D (6 bases). The germline V and J ends were trimmed by 2 bases and 3 bases, with 14 bases remaining between them. This CDR3 has 15 residues. Germline V gene lookup returns CDR1 MGHRA and CDR2 YSYEKL. CDR3 sequence: CASSQTTGQIYEQYF. The CDR3, as DNA: TGCGCCAGCAGCCAAACTACCGGACAGATCTACGAGCAGTACTTC.

The chain combines TRBV6-6 with TRBJ1-1, with 12 bases fitting TRBD1. The V and J ends lost 6 bases and 2 bases, in that order; junction bases with no gene match: 19. The CDR3 has 20 residues. The V gene's germline CDR1 is MNHNY and CDR2 SVGAGI (reference sequence). The CDR3 DNA sequence: TGTGCCAGCAGCCTAAGGAGGGGGACAGGGGGCGTTGGACGTAACACTGAAGCTTTCTTT. This encodes CASSLRRGTGGVGRNTEAFF.